This is a list of T cell receptor beta chains from one sample in a study of blood T cell repertoires in COVID-19. The protocol was immunoSEQ multiplex PCR, while the TCRdb copy is restricted to in-frame clones and leaves out a portion. The sample includes 70,000 to 95,000 clones, 75% to 85% seen only once; the top ten take about 22%. Sequencing used peripheral blood. The receptors derive from a woman aged 45-65 years with acute or convalescent COVID-19. The CDR3 runs from the conserved cysteine through the conserved F or W. D genes are given only for firm matches. Rows give clone size only sometimes, using once, few, many, or a class for an expanded clone.

clone size: NA; V gene: TRBV4-2; J gene: TRBJ1-2; CDR3 length: 16; D gene: NA; CDR3 protein: CASSQEGGGAVGGYTF; CDR3 DNA: TGTGCCAGCAGCCAAGAAGGAGGGGGGGCGGTGGGTGGCTACACCTTC
clone size: NA; V gene: TRBV7-3; J gene: TRBJ2-1; CDR3 length: 17; D gene: TRBD2; CDR3 protein: CASTETSGSFSYNEQFF; CDR3 DNA: TGTGCCAGCACCGAGACTAGCGGGAGTTTCTCCTACAATGAGCAGTTCTTC
clone size: NA; V gene: TRBV28; J gene: TRBJ2-5; CDR3 length: 13; D gene: NA; CDR3 protein: CASRATYGETQYF; CDR3 DNA: TGTGCCAGCAGAGCAACCTACGGGGAGACCCAGTACTTC
clone size: NA; V gene: TRBV12-3/TRBV12-4; J gene: TRBJ2-2; CDR3 length: 13; D gene: NA; CDR3 protein: CAGSLTEAGELFF; CDR3 DNA: TGTGCCGGCAGTTTGACGGAGGCCGGGGAGCTGTTTTTT
clone size: NA; V gene: TRBV27; J gene: TRBJ2-1; CDR3 length: 18; D gene: TRBD2; CDR3 protein: CASSLLIRLAGGLNEQFF; CDR3 DNA: TGTGCCAGCAGTTTACTCATAAGACTAGCGGGGGGCCTCAATGAGCAGTTCTTC
clone size: NA; V gene: TRBV19; J gene: TRBJ2-1; CDR3 length: 16; D gene: TRBD1; CDR3 protein: CASSAGDRVFYNEQFF; CDR3 DNA: TGTGCCAGTAGTGCCGGGGACAGGGTGTTCTACAATGAGCAGTTCTTC
clone size: NA; V gene: TRBV9; J gene: TRBJ1-5; CDR3 length: 15; D gene: TRBD1; CDR3 protein: CASSSTGDPLQPQHF; CDR3 DNA: TGTGCCAGCAGCTCGACAGGGGACCCCTTGCAGCCCCAGCATTTT
clone size: NA; V gene: TRBV28; J gene: TRBJ1-3; CDR3 length: 17; D gene: NA; CDR3 protein: CASSLGRGQRSGNTIYF; CDR3 DNA: TGTGCCAGCAGTTTAGGCAGAGGACAACGGTCTGGAAACACCATATATTTT
clone size: NA; V gene: TRBV5-6; J gene: TRBJ2-1; CDR3 length: 14; D gene: TRBD2; CDR3 protein: CASTNGRSYNEQFF; CDR3 DNA: TGTGCCAGCACCAACGGGAGGTCCTACAATGAGCAGTTCTTC
clone size: NA; V gene: TRBV25-1; J gene: TRBJ1-2; CDR3 length: 12; D gene: NA; CDR3 protein: CASSPAGGSDTF; CDR3 DNA: TGTGCCAGCAGCCCCGCGGGGGGCTCAGACACCTTC
clone size: NA; V gene: TRBV19; J gene: TRBJ1-1; CDR3 length: 18; D gene: TRBD1; CDR3 protein: CASSVTGTGAPGDTEAFF; CDR3 DNA: TGTGCCAGTAGTGTTACCGGGACAGGGGCCCCTGGGGACACTGAAGCTTTCTTT
clone size: once; V gene: TRBV5-1; J gene: TRBJ2-5; CDR3 length: 15; D gene: TRBD1; CDR3 protein: CASSLATGEQETQYF; CDR3 DNA: TGCGCCAGCAGCTTGGCGACAGGGGAGCAAGAGACCCAGTACTTC
clone size: NA; V gene: TRBV2; J gene: TRBJ1-2; CDR3 length: 14; D gene: NA; CDR3 protein: CASRPTETNYGYTF; CDR3 DNA: TGTGCCAGCAGACCCACAGAGACTAACTATGGCTACACCTTC
clone size: many; V gene: TRBV21-1; J gene: TRBJ2-6; CDR3 length: 17; D gene: NA; CDR3 protein: CASSTRDTPAGANVLTF; CDR3 DNA: TGTGCCAGCAGCACCCGGGACACTCCTGCTGGGGCCAACGTCCTGACTTTC
clone size: NA; V gene: TRBV12-3/TRBV12-4; J gene: TRBJ2-7; CDR3 length: 12; D gene: NA; CDR3 protein: CASSPTIREQYF; CDR3 DNA: TGTGCCAGCAGTCCGACTATACGCGAGCAGTACTTC
clone size: NA; V gene: TRBV3-1/TRBV3-2; J gene: TRBJ2-7; CDR3 length: 14; D gene: NA; CDR3 protein: CASSKISRSDEQYF; CDR3 DNA: TGTGCCAGCAGCAAAATCTCGAGGAGCGACGAGCAGTACTTC